The next 8 T cell receptor beta chains were all read from a single sample in a study of blood T cell repertoires in COVID-19. Some clones are missing from TCRdb's copy, which holds only in-frame ones; the method was immunoSEQ multiplex PCR. The sample has more than 200,000 clones, about 89% seen once; the top ten hold 3.5% to 4.5%. The sample was PBMCs or T cells enriched from blood (not recorded which). These receptors were obtained from a woman in her thirties who had recovered from COVID-19.

The chain joins TRBV2 to TRBJ1-4, with D possibly being TRBD1 (5 bases). V dropped 7 bases and J dropped 7 bases, with 13 bases sitting between them. CDR1 SNHLY and CDR2 FYNNEI come from the germline V gene. This CDR3 comprises 13 residues. This CDR3 reads CASISGKGEKLFF. The CDR3 nucleotides read TGTGCCAGCATTTCAGGGAAGGGTGAAAAACTGTTTTTT. The full variable domain, in which reference TRBV2 and TRBJ1-4 provide the parts outside the CDR3, is EPEVTQTPSHQVTQMGQEVILRCVPISNHLYFYWYRQILGQKVEFLVSFYNNEISEKSEIFDDQFSVERPDGSNFTLKIRSTKLEDSAMYFCASISGKGEKLFFGSGTQLSVL.

The chain recombines TRBV3-1 (or the pseudogene TRBV3-2) with TRBJ1-4; D gene ambiguous. This CDR3 has 14 residues. CDR1 LGHDT and CDR2 YNNKEL come from the germline V gene (reference sequence). Trimming removed 3 bases from V and 7 bases from J, with 12 bases in between. The CDR3 DNA follows: TGTGCCAGCAGCCACGCAGGTCCCGGTGAAAAACTGTTTTTT. This sequence encodes CASSHAGPGEKLFF.

This sequence joins TRBV7-2 and TRBJ1-6; D is possibly TRBD1 (5 bases). The V end was cut by 5 bases, the J end by 4 bases, with 12 bases between. Germline values: CDR1 SGHTA, CDR2 FQGNSA. CDR3 size: 15 residues. CDR3 sequence: CASSLEGIYNSPLHF. CDR3 bases: TGTGCCAGCAGCCTAGAGGGGATTTATAATTCACCCCTCCACTTT.

This sequence joins TRBV27 and TRBJ2-7, with TRBD2 matching over 13 bases. Unmatched junction bases numbered 3, after V lost 4 bases and J lost 3 bases. Germline V gives CDR1 MNHEY, CDR2 SMNVEV (reference sequence). The CDR3 consists of 15 residues. CDR3 DNA: TGTGCCAGCAGTTCGGGACTAGCGGGACTCTACGAGCAGTACTTC. The encoded protein is CASSSGLAGLYEQYF.

This chain connects TRBV4-3 to TRBJ2-1; a weak D match, TRBD2 (5 bases). Trimming pared 1 base from V and 4 bases from J, leaving 11 bases between. From germline, CDR1 is LGHNA and CDR2 YSLEER. The CDR3 runs to 15 residues. The CDR3 sequence: CASSQVSAHYNEQFF. In nucleotides, the CDR3 is TGCGCCAGCAGCCAAGTTAGCGCACATTACAATGAGCAGTTCTTC.

The chain links TRBV5-1 to TRBJ2-1; D perhaps matches TRBD1 (6 bases). V lost 2 bases to trimming and J lost 10 bases, with 7 bases between them. Germline V CDR1 and CDR2: SGHRS, YFSETQ. The CDR3 is made up of 11 amino acids. The CDR3 sequence: CASSFTGEQFF. The DNA of the CDR3 is TGCGCCAGCAGCTTCACAGGGGAGCAGTTCTTC.

This chain joins TRBV20-1 and TRBJ2-7; no clear D gene. V dropped 3 bases and J dropped 2 bases, with 5 bases sitting between them. The CDR3 has 11 amino acids. Germline values: CDR1 DFQATT, CDR2 SNEGSKA (reference sequence). DNA of the CDR3: TGCAGTGCTAGGCAGACCTACGAGCAGTACTTC. It is translated as CSARQTYEQYF.

The chain is built from TRBV15 and TRBJ2-3; TRBD2 aligns across 13 bases. Germline assignment: CDR1 LNHNV and CDR2 YYDKDF (reference sequence). The CDR3 runs to 18 residues. Trimming took 0 bases from V and 3 from J; bases not matched to a gene: 6. DNA for the CDR3: TGTGCCACCAGCAGAGATCTAACGACTAGCGGGGGGACAGATACGCAGTATTTT. It is translated as CATSRDLTTSGGTDTQYF.